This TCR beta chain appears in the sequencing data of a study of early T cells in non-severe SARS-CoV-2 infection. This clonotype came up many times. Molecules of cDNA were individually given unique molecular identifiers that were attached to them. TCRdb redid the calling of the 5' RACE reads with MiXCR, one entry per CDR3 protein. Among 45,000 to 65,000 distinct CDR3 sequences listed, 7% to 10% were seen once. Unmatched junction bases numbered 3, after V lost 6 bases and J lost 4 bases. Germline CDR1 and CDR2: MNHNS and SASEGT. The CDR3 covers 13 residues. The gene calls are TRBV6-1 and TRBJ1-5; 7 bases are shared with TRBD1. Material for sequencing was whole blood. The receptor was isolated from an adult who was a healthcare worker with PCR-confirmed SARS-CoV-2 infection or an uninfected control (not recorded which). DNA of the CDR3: TGTGCCAGCAGAGGACAGGAGAATCAGCCCCAGCATTTT. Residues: CASRGQENQPQHF.